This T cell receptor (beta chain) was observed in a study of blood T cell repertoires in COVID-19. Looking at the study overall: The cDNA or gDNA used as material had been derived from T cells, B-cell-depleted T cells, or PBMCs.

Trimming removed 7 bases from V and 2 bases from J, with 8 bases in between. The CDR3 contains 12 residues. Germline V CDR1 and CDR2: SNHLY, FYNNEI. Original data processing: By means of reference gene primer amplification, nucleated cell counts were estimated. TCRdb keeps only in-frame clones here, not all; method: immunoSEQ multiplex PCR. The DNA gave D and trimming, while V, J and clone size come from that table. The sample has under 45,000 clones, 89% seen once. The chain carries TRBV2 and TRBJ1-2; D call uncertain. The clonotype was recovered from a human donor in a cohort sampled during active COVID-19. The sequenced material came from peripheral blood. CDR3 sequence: CASMSENYGYTF. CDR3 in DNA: TGTGCCAGCATGTCTGAGAACTATGGCTACACCTTC.